A single sample is the source of the 3 T cell receptor beta chains below, sequenced in a study of OX40 agonist ivuxolimab in advanced cancers. Only in-frame clones appear in the TCRdb table, and some are missing; sequencing was by immunoSEQ multiplex PCR. The data contain about 100,000 clones, 75% to 95% of them seen just once; the ten biggest clones take up approximately 0.55%. The sample here was CD4+ or CD8+ T cells sorted from blood, taken in a trial of the OX40 agonist ivuxolimab. These receptors were obtained from an adult with an advanced solid tumor such as melanoma, head and neck, liver or kidney cancer.

This clone was counted only a few times. V and J are TRBV18 and TRBJ1-2, with a possible D match to TRBD1 (5 bases). The V and J ends lost 4 bases and 2 bases respectively, with 8 bases between them. Germline loops: CDR1 KGHSH, CDR2 LQKENI. The CDR3 is 13 amino acids. DNA for the CDR3: TGTGCCAGCTCACGGGGACCGAACTATGGCTACACCTTC. Protein product: CASSRGPNYGYTF.

V and J are TRBV7-3 and TRBJ2-1; 10 positions match TRBD2. Germline CDR1 and CDR2: SGHTA and FQGTGA. V lost 0 bases to trimming and J lost 9 bases; unmatched junction nucleotides: 8. The CDR3 totals 16 residues. Written as DNA, the CDR3 is TGTGCCAGCAGCTTAACCGCTAGCGGGAGCGGTGTTGAGCAGTTCTTC. Residues: CASSLTASGSGVEQFF.

The chain couples TRBV7-9 to TRBJ1-2; D remains unclear. Trimming took off 1 base at V and 4 bases at J, with 13 bases between the two ends. This CDR3 is 15 amino acids long. Germline V gene lookup returns CDR1 SEHNR and CDR2 FQNEAQ (reference sequence). CDR3: CASSLGLGPRYGYTF. CDR3 sequence (DNA): TGTGCCAGCAGCTTAGGACTCGGCCCCCGCTATGGCTACACCTTC.